Presented here are 15 T cell receptor beta chains from one specimen sequenced in a study of cytomegalovirus exposure and HLA in healthy donors. Primers for the PCR totalled 60 Vbeta and 13 Jbeta. Sequencing was performed with immunoSEQ multiplex PCR; in TCRdb, only in-frame clones are kept and a portion is missing. Found here are 150,000 or so clones, approximately 72% of them singletons; the top ten hold around 2.8%. Sequencing was performed on PBMCs. These TCRs come from a man aged 18 to 30 in good health and CMV-seronegative.

The chain combines TRBV2 with TRBJ2-1; 7 bases are shared with TRBD2. Looked up from germline, CDR1 is SNHLY and CDR2 is FYNNEI. This CDR3 comprises 15 residues. J gave up 2 bases and V 10 bases, and 11 bases lay outside the gene matches. The CDR3 loop is CATPCFAGAYNEQFF. DNA of the CDR3: TGTGCCACCCCGTGCTTCGCGGGGGCCTACAATGAGCAGTTCTTC.

The J gene is TRBJ2-2, the V gene TRBV4-3; D not certain. This CDR3 is built from 15 residues. V lost 0 bases and J lost 2, with 7 bases in between. Germline V gene data show CDR1 as LGHNA and CDR2 as YSLEER. The CDR3 nucleotides are TGCGCCAGCAGCCAAGAGCCAGGTAACACCGGGGAGCTGTTTTTT. The encoded protein is CASSQEPGNTGELFF.

The chain employs TRBV4-1 and TRBJ1-1; the match to TRBD1 covers 7 bases. Germline assignment: CDR1 MGHRA and CDR2 YSYEKL. Trimming at V came to 6 bases and at J to 0 bases, leaving 4 bases not matched to a gene. The CDR3 is 14 amino acids. As DNA, the CDR3 is TGCGCCAGCAGACAGACAGGGCTGAACACTGAAGCTTTCTTT. Translated: CASRQTGLNTEAFF.

The V gene is TRBV13, the J gene TRBJ2-3; D not certain. Trimming left V 5 bases short and J 0 bases short, with 15 bases between. Germline V gene sequence: CDR1 PRHDT, CDR2 FYEKMQ (reference sequence). The CDR3 covers 16 residues. The CDR3 DNA is TGTGCCAGCAGCCGCCCCCTAGGAGCGAGCACAGATACGCAGTATTTT. Encoded protein: CASSRPLGASTDTQYF.

The chain has TRBV5-6 and TRBJ1-4, with TRBD1 matching 7 bases. This CDR3 region has 16 residues. Germline V gene data show CDR1 as SGHDT and CDR2 as YYEEEE. J gave up 8 bases and V 0 bases, and 10 bases lay outside the gene matches. The CDR3 reads CASSLEGGALGEKLFF. The CDR3 DNA reads as TGTGCCAGCAGCTTGGAAGGGGGCGCGTTAGGAGAAAAACTGTTTTTT.

V gene TRBV6-5 combines with J gene TRBJ2-5; TRBD1 agrees at 8 bases. Germline trimming cut 0 bases from V and 3 bases from J; bases unmatched to any gene: 3. The CDR3 spans 15 residues. Per germline, CDR1 MNHEY and CDR2 SVGAGI. The CDR3 coding sequence is TGTGCCAGCAGTTACTCAAACAGGGGGGAAGAGACCCAGTACTTC. It yields the protein CASSYSNRGEETQYF.

This clone was picked up a small number of times. This rearrangement joins TRBV11-2 to TRBJ1-2; D is undetermined. Looked up from germline, CDR1 is SGHAT and CDR2 is FQNNGV. The CDR3 covers 16 residues. V shed 6 bases and J shed 2 bases, with 19 bases lying between them. Here the CDR3 reads CASSSFLREANYGYTF. The CDR3 DNA reads TGTGCCAGCAGTTCCTTCTTAAGGGAGGCAAACTATGGCTACACCTTC. Using reference TRBV11-2 and TRBJ1-2 for the parts outside the CDR3, the full variable domain is EAGVAQSPRYKIIEKRQSVAFWCNPISGHATLYWYQQILGQGPKLLIQFQNNGVVDDSQLPKDRFSAERLKGVDSTLKIQPAKLEDSAVYLCASSSFLREANYGYTFGSGTRLTVV.

This clone was detected only once. The chain has TRBV27 and TRBJ1-2, with 12 bases that match TRBD1. The CDR3 is made up of 15 amino acids. The V and J ends lost 6 bases and 8 bases, in that order; junction bases with no gene match: 10. CDR1 is MNHEY and CDR2 is SMNVEV in the germline V gene (reference sequence). In DNA, the CDR3 is TGTGCCAGCAGGCATTCCGGGACAGGGGGCTGGGGCTACACCTTC. Translation: CASRHSGTGGWGYTF.

The chain is built from TRBV5-1 and TRBJ2-5; 12 positions match TRBD2. Germline V gives CDR1 SGHRS, CDR2 YFSETQ. V dropped 4 bases and J dropped 0; count of bases not matched to a gene: 10. This CDR3 region has 18 residues. The chain's CDR3 is CASSPPGTSGPDQETQYF. In DNA form, the CDR3 reads TGCGCCAGCAGCCCTCCCGGGACTAGCGGGCCAGACCAAGAGACCCAGTACTTC.

V is TRBV9 and J is TRBJ2-3, with 7 nucleotides matching TRBD1. Germline V gene lookup returns CDR1 SGDLS and CDR2 YYNGEE. The CDR3 contains 19 residues. Trimming removed 3 bases from V and 1 base from J; junction bases left unmatched: 17. The CDR3 DNA reads as TGTGCCAGCAGCGCAAAGTCAGATCGACAGGGTGCTCGCACAGATACGCAGTATTTT. Translated: CASSAKSDRQGARTDTQYF.

The rearrangement links TRBV25-1 to TRBJ1-1; D may be TRBD1 (5 bases). CDR1 is MGHDK, CDR2 SYGVNS, per germline. The germline V and J ends were trimmed by 5 bases and 5 bases, with 12 bases remaining between them. This CDR3 has 13 amino acids. The CDR3, as DNA: TGTGCCAGCAGTTGGGGGGGAAGGACTGAAGCTTTCTTT. It codes for CASSWGGRTEAFF.

With respect to this clone: In this CDR3 the conserved last residue, phenylalanine or tryptophan, is missing, so a read error is likely. The DNA is left out, because the CDR3 cannot be placed on it with certainty; the CDR3 is given as TCRdb lists it. The rearrangement links TRBV4-1 to TRBJ1-5; TRBD1 is the table's D call and was not checked against the DNA. Per the germline V gene, CDR1 is MGHRA and CDR2 is YSYEKL. The CDR3 spans 11 amino acids, including both terminal residues. CDR3 residues: CASSQDLGQGL.

V usage is TRBV7-9 and J usage is TRBJ2-3; possible D gene TRBD1, 5 bases. The germline V gene has CDR1 SEHNR and CDR2 FQNEAQ (reference sequence). The CDR3 covers 16 residues. V lost 2 bases to trimming and J lost 3 bases, with 15 bases between them. This chain's CDR3 is CASSLKVQGTTDTQYF. The CDR3 region has the DNA TGTGCCAGCAGCTTAAAAGTTCAGGGAACAACAGATACGCAGTATTTT.

The V gene is TRBV29-1, the J gene TRBJ1-1; 8 bases are shared with TRBD1. CDR3 size: 13 residues. V gave up 4 bases and J gave up 4 bases; unmatched junction bases: 5. Germline CDR1 and CDR2: SQVTM and ANQGSEA. The CDR3 sequence: CSVARGLGTEAFF. CDR3 bases: TGCAGCGTTGCCAGGGGGCTCGGCACTGAAGCTTTCTTT.

The gene calls are TRBV6-5 and TRBJ1-2; 7 nucleotides agree with TRBD1. In germline, CDR1 is MNHEY, CDR2 SVGAGI. The CDR3 covers 12 residues. V gave up 7 bases and J gave up 5 bases; unmatched junction bases: 4. The CDR3 DNA follows: TGTGCCAGCAACCAGGGGGGATATGGCTACACCTTC. This sequence encodes CASNQGGYGYTF.